These T cell receptor beta chains were read from a single sample in a study of response to subunit inactivated influenza vaccine. TCRdb reanalysed the RT-PCR reads using MiXCR and keeps one entry per CDR3 protein. Here the sample spans about 480,000 distinct CDR3 sequences, around 9.9% being singletons. Specimen: PBMCs from blood, collected roughly 45 days after vaccination. These receptors came from a man aged 45-65 years who received an inactivated influenza vaccine. The CDR3 runs from the conserved cysteine through the conserved F or W. Fields, in order: clone size, D gene, J gene, V gene, CDR3 protein, CDR3 DNA. D genes are given only for firm matches. Clone size is not always given. Where it is, it says once, few, many or a class for expanded clones.

>few|NA|TRBJ1-6|TRBV29-1
CSVWTPGRPLHF
TGCAGCGTCTGGACCCCTGGTAGGCCCCTCCACTTT
>many|NA|TRBJ1-4|TRBV10-3
CAISLADNEKLFF
TGTGCCATCAGTCTGGCGGATAATGAAAAACTGTTTTTT
>many|NA|TRBJ2-7|TRBV5-6
CASSRDLTYEQYF
TGTGCCAGCAGCCGGGACCTCACCTACGAGCAGTACTTC
>NA|NA|TRBJ1-2|TRBV18
CASSPLGEGGYSF
TGTGCCAGCTCACCACTAGGAGAGGGTGGCTACTCCTTC
>many|NA|TRBJ1-4|TRBV12-3/TRBV12-4
CASRPGVLDKLFF
TGTGCCAGCAGACCTGGGGTACTCGATAAACTGTTTTTT
>few|NA|TRBJ2-1|TRBV7-8
CASSLMDRGHWEQFF
TGTGCCAGCAGCTTAATGGACCGGGGACATTGGGAGCAGTTCTTC
>NA|NA|TRBJ2-7|TRBV29-1
CSVTQGSPYEQYF
TGCAGCGTTACCCAGGGCAGTCCGTACGAGCAGTACTTC
>few|TRBD2|TRBJ2-1|TRBV2
CASSGGLAGVSTYNEQFF
TGTGCCAGCAGCGGCGGACTAGCGGGGGTATCGACCTACAATGAGCAGTTCTTC
>NA|NA|TRBJ2-5|TRBV20-1
CSATIWGSGETQYF
TGCAGTGCTACGATCTGGGGCTCCGGGGAGACCCAGTACTTC
>many|NA|TRBJ2-7|TRBV15
CATSRDRLGGSYEQYF
TGTGCCACCAGCAGAGATCGGTTGGGGGGCTCCTACGAGCAGTACTTC
>NA|TRBD2|TRBJ2-5|TRBV4-2
CASSQRLAGGFGVVETQYF
TGTGCCAGCAGCCAAAGACTAGCGGGAGGTTTCGGAGTCGTGGAGACCCAGTACTTC
>many|NA|TRBJ1-6|TRBV7-8
CASRTPGPNSPLHF
TGTGCCAGCAGAACCCCGGGGCCTAATTCACCCCTCCACTTT
>NA|NA|TRBJ2-1|TRBV7-6
CASSSSWRSSYNEQFF
TGTGCCAGCAGCTCCTCGTGGAGGAGCTCCTACAATGAGCAGTTCTTC
>many|TRBD1|TRBJ1-4|TRBV6-5
CASSTDRGQEEKLFF
TGTGCCAGCAGTACTGACAGGGGGCAGGAGGAAAAACTGTTTTTT
>many|NA|TRBJ2-1|TRBV24-1
CATSAAWVNEQFF
TGTGCCACCAGTGCGGCCTGGGTCAATGAGCAGTTCTTC
>many|NA|TRBJ2-1|TRBV5-1
CASSLAVGSSYNEQFF
TGCGCCAGCAGCTTGGCCGTAGGGAGCTCCTACAATGAGCAGTTCTTC
>NA|TRBD1|TRBJ2-2|TRBV5-1
CASSLGTGIAGELFF
TGCGCCAGCAGCCTTGGGACAGGGATCGCCGGGGAGCTGTTTTTT
>NA|NA|TRBJ2-5|TRBV20-1
CSARYVGLMETQYF
TGCAGTGCTAGATACGTAGGGCTAATGGAGACCCAGTACTTC
>NA|NA|TRBJ1-1|TRBV12-3/TRBV12-4
CASSTQGTEAFF
TGTGCCAGCAGTACCCAGGGCACTGAAGCTTTCTTT
>NA|TRBD2|TRBJ2-3|TRBV28
CASRVTRTSGNTQYF
TGTGCCAGCAGGGTCACACGGACTAGCGGAAATACGCAGTATTTT
>many|TRBD1|TRBJ2-3|TRBV29-1
CSVDARTGSGDTQYF
TGCAGCGTTGACGCACGGACAGGGTCGGGAGATACGCAGTATTTT
>NA|TRBD2|TRBJ2-1|TRBV11-2
CASSSLSGGRGNEQFF
TGTGCCAGCAGCTCCCTCTCGGGCGGGAGGGGGAATGAGCAGTTCTTC
>few|TRBD1|TRBJ1-1|TRBV5-6
CASSFDRAAAEAFF
TGTGCCAGCAGCTTCGACAGGGCGGCCGCTGAAGCTTTCTTT
>many|TRBD2|TRBJ2-1|TRBV29-1
CSVDQTSWNNEQFF
TGCAGCGTTGACCAGACTAGCTGGAACAATGAGCAGTTCTTC
>many|NA|TRBJ1-6|TRBV10-3
CAISVDGNSPLHF
TGTGCCATCAGTGTGGACGGGAATTCACCCCTCCACTTT
>many|NA|TRBJ1-4|TRBV4-1
CASSLGVGEKLFF
TGCGCCAGCAGCCTAGGGGTGGGCGAAAAACTGTTTTTT
>NA|NA|TRBJ2-5|TRBV7-8
CASSEGPHKETQYF
TGTGCCAGCAGCGAGGGACCTCACAAAGAGACCCAGTACTTC
>few|TRBD2|TRBJ2-3|TRBV25-1
CASSESRGGVTDTQYF
TGTGCCAGCAGTGAATCTCGCGGGGGGGTCACAGATACGCAGTATTTT
>NA|NA|TRBJ2-7|TRBV3-1
CASSIRVGHYEQYF
TGTGCCAGCAGCATTAGAGTGGGACATTACGAGCAGTACTTC
>few|NA|TRBJ1-5|TRBV7-2
CASSLASGGNQPQHF
TGTGCCAGCAGCTTAGCATCAGGGGGCAATCAGCCCCAGCATTTT
>many|NA|TRBJ2-3|TRBV7-2
CASSLERDTQYF
TGTGCCAGCAGCTTAGAGCGAGATACGCAGTATTTT
>NA|TRBD1|TRBJ2-1|TRBV6-1
CASSRPQGQSSYNEQFF
TGTGCCAGCAGTCGGCCGCAGGGACAGAGCTCCTACAATGAGCAGTTCTTC
>few|NA|TRBJ1-2|TRBV12-3/TRBV12-4
CASSLSDRYYGYTF
TGTGCCAGCAGCCTGTCGGACCGCTACTATGGCTACACCTTC
>few|NA|TRBJ1-5|TRBV12-3/TRBV12-4
CASSLARANQPQHF
TGTGCCAGCAGTTTAGCCAGAGCCAATCAGCCCCAGCATTTT
>NA|NA|TRBJ1-5|TRBV20-1
CSAREEARVNQPQHF
TGCAGTGCTAGAGAGGAAGCCCGGGTTAACCAGCCCCAGCATTTT
>many|NA|TRBJ2-7|TRBV6-5
CASSYSVLYEQYF
TGTGCCAGCAGTTACTCGGTGCTCTACGAGCAGTACTTC
>NA|NA|TRBJ1-6|TRBV27
CASSTSSYYSPLHF
TGTGCCAGCAGCACGAGCTCCTATTATTCACCCCTCCACTTT
>many|NA|TRBJ2-7|TRBV29-1
CSVGLGIYEQYF
TGCAGCGTTGGTCTAGGGATCTACGAGCAGTACTTC
>few|TRBD2|TRBJ2-7|TRBV10-3
CAIRDKAGLTYEQYF
TGTGCCATCAGGGATAAAGCGGGACTTACCTACGAGCAGTACTTC
>NA|NA|TRBJ2-1|TRBV14
CASSFRTSYNEQFF
TGTGCCAGCAGCTTCAGGACCTCCTACAATGAGCAGTTCTTC
>NA|NA|TRBJ1-5|TRBV5-1
CASSSKRVIGNQPQHF
TGCGCCAGCAGCTCAAAAAGGGTAATTGGCAATCAGCCCCAGCATTTT
>few|NA|TRBJ2-3|TRBV29-1
CSAIRDPTDTQYF
TGCAGCGCCATCCGGGACCCCACAGATACGCAGTATTTT
>NA|TRBD1|TRBJ2-2|TRBV2
CASSPPPTGGPTGELFF
TGTGCCAGCAGTCCTCCCCCGACAGGGGGTCCGACCGGGGAGCTGTTTTTT
>few|NA|TRBJ2-3|TRBV3-1
CASSQEGIGTQYF
TGTGCCAGCAGCCAAGAGGGTATAGGCACGCAGTATTTT
>NA|NA|TRBJ1-5|TRBV28
CASRGGQNSNQPQHF
TGTGCCAGCCGAGGAGGGCAGAATAGCAATCAGCCCCAGCATTTT
>many|NA|TRBJ2-1|TRBV3-1
CASSQQRLGASEQFF
TGTGCCAGCAGCCAACAGAGACTGGGAGCTAGTGAGCAGTTCTTC
>NA|NA|TRBJ2-5|TRBV20-1
CTARGVQETQYF
TGCACTGCCCGCGGGGTCCAAGAGACCCAGTACTTC
>few|NA|TRBJ1-6|TRBV6-1
CASSEYTYNSPLHF
TGTGCCAGCAGTGAGTACACCTATAATTCACCCCTCCACTTT
>few|NA|TRBJ2-1|TRBV7-9
CASSPPAGPYNEQFF
TGTGCCAGCAGCCCTCCGGCGGGACCCTACAATGAGCAGTTCTTC
>NA|NA|TRBJ2-1|TRBV7-9
CASSSPQNGDNEQFF
TGTGCCAGCAGCTCGCCTCAGAACGGGGATAATGAGCAGTTCTTC
>many|NA|TRBJ1-5|TRBV20-1
CSARMSQGFNQPQHF
TGCAGTGCTAGGATGTCACAGGGTTTCAATCAGCCCCAGCATTTT
>few|NA|TRBJ2-2|TRBV4-3
CASSQAAGTFAGELFF
TGCGCCAGCAGCCAAGCGGCAGGGACTTTCGCCGGGGAGCTGTTTTTT